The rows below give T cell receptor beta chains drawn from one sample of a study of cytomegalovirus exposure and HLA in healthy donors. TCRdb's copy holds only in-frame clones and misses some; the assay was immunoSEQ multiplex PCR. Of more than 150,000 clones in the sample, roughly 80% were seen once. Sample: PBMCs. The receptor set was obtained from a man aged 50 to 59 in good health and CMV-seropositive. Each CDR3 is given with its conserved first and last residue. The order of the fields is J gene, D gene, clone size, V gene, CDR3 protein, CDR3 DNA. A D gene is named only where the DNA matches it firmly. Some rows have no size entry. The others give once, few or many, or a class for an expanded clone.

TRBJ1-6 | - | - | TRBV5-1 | CASTERTDGNSPLHF | TGCGCCAGTACCGAGCGGACGGACGGGAATTCACCCCTCCACTTT
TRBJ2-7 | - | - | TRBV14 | CASSQAADSTYEQYF | TGTGCCAGCAGCCAAGCCGCAGACAGTACTTACGAGCAGTACTTC
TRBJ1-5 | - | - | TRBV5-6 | CASSSTVIANQPQHF | TGTGCCAGCAGTTCCACAGTTATCGCGAATCAGCCCCAGCATTTT
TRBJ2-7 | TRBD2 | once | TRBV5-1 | CASTPESGASLVQYF | TGCGCCAGCACCCCCGAGAGCGGGGCCTCCCTTGTGCAGTACTTC
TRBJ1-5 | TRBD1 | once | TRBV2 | CASSEDRENEQPQHF | TGTGCCAGCAGTGAGGACAGGGAAAATGAGCAGCCCCAGCATTTT
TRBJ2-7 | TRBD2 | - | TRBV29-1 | CSVEDGEGYEQYF | TGCAGCGTTGAAGACGGGGAGGGATACGAGCAGTACTTC
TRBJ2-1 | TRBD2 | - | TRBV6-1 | CASSTLAGGYNEQFF | TGTGCCAGCAGTACTTTAGCGGGGGGCTACAATGAGCAGTTCTTC
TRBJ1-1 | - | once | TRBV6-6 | CASIQGRTEAFF | TGTGCCAGCATACAGGGCCGAACTGAAGCTTTCTTT
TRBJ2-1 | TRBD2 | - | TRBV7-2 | CATKSGRANNEQFF | TGTGCCACCAAGAGCGGGAGGGCCAACAATGAGCAGTTCTTC
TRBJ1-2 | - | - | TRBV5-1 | CASSLVTGKKFGYTF | TGCGCCAGCAGCTTGGTCACAGGCAAGAAATTTGGCTACACCTTC
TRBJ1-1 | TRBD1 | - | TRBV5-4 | CASSHPNTGDGNTEAFF | TGTGCCAGCAGCCACCCTAATACAGGGGACGGGAACACTGAAGCTTTCTTT
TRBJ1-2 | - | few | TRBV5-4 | CASSPSGRGANYGYTF | TGTGCCAGCAGCCCCTCCGGGAGGGGAGCTAACTATGGCTACACCTTC
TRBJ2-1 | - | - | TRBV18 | CASSRQAANNEQFF | TGTGCCAGCTCTAGACAGGCGGCAAACAATGAGCAGTTCTTC
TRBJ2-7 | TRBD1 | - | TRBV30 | CAWKWGQGAHEQYF | TGTGCCTGGAAGTGGGGACAGGGGGCCCACGAGCAGTACTTC
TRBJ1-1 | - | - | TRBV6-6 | CASTFGRGNTEAFF | TGTGCCAGCACCTTCGGGAGGGGAAACACTGAAGCTTTCTTT
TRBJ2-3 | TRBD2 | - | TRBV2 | CASSQGGLAGGSFTDTQYF | TGTGCCAGCAGTCAAGGGGGACTAGCGGGGGGGTCGTTCACAGATACGCAGTATTTT
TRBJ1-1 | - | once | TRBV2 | CASMTQKNTEAFF | TGTGCCAGCATGACACAGAAGAACACTGAAGCTTTCTTT
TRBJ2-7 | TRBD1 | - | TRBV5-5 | CASSKQGAEPGEQYF | TGTGCCAGCAGCAAACAGGGGGCAGAGCCTGGCGAGCAGTACTTC
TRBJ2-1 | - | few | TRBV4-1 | CASRRGGQRDNEQFF | TGCGCCAGCAGACGAGGGGGACAAAGGGACAATGAGCAGTTCTTC
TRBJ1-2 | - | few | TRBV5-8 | CASSLLGDSYGYTF | TGTGCCAGCAGCTTATTAGGGGATAGCTATGGCTACACCTTC
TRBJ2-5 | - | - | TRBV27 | CASSLTGGETQYF | TGTGCCAGCAGTTTGACCGGGGGAGAGACCCAGTACTTC
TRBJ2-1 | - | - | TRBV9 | CASSVLAGEQFF | TGTGCCAGCAGCGTATTGGCGGGGGAGCAGTTCTTC
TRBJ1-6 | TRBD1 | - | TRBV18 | CASSPFFLGTDSPLHF | TGTGCCAGCTCACCATTTTTTCTCGGGACAGATTCACCCCTCCACTTT
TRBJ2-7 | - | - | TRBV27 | CASSPQGVLTSYEQYF | TGTGCCAGCAGCCCCCAGGGCGTTCTTACCTCCTACGAGCAGTACTTC
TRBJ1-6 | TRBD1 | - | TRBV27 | CASSLQGGYNSPLHF | TGTGCCAGCAGCTTACAGGGGGGCTATAATTCACCCCTCCACTTT
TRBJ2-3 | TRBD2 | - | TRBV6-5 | CASSPSGGTDTQYF | TGTGCCAGCAGTCCCAGCGGGGGCACAGATACGCAGTATTTT
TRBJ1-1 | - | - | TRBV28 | CASSLRGPNTEAFF | TGTGCCAGCAGTTTACGAGGGCCGAACACTGAAGCTTTCTTT
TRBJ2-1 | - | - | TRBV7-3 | CASSKDRSFYNEQFF | TGTGCCAGCAGCAAAGACAGGAGCTTCTACAATGAGCAGTTCTTC
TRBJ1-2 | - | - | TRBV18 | CASSYTDSDYGYTF | TGTGCCAGCTCGTACACGGACTCGGACTATGGCTACACCTTC
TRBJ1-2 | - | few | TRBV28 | CASSPQGGGSYGYTF | TGTGCCAGCAGTCCCCAAGGGGGTGGAAGCTATGGCTACACCTTC
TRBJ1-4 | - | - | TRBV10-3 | CAISESGGSTNEKLFF | TGTGCCATCAGTGAGTCGGGGGGATCAACTAATGAAAAACTGTTTTTT
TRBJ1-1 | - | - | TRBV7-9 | CASSLGQGEAFF | TGTGCCAGCAGCTTAGGGCAGGGTGAAGCTTTCTTT
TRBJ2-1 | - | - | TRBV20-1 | CSATNYNEQFF | TGCAGTGCTACCAACTACAATGAGCAGTTCTTC
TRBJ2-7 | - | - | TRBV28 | CASSLLSSYEQYF | TGTGCCAGCAGTCTTCTCAGCTCCTACGAGCAGTACTTC
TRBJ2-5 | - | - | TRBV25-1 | CASSAGGKTQYF | TGTGCCAGCAGTGCCGGAGGGAAGACCCAGTACTTC
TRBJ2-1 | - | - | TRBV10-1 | CASSDGDIYNEQFF | TGCGCCAGCAGTGACGGGGACATATACAATGAGCAGTTCTTC
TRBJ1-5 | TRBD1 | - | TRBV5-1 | CASSLGQGRNQPQHF | TGCGCCAGCAGCTTGGGACAGGGGCGCAATCAGCCCCAGCATTTT
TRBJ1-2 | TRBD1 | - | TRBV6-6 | CASSGEQGASGGYTF | TGTGCCAGCAGCGGTGAACAGGGGGCATCGGGGGGCTACACCTTC
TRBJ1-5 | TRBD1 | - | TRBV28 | CASSLSGGPNQPQHF | TGTGCCAGCAGTTTATCAGGGGGTCCCAATCAGCCCCAGCATTTT
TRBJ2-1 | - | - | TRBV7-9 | CASSSRPDSTTYNEQFF | TGTGCCAGCAGCTCACGCCCGGACAGCACTACCTACAATGAGCAGTTCTTC